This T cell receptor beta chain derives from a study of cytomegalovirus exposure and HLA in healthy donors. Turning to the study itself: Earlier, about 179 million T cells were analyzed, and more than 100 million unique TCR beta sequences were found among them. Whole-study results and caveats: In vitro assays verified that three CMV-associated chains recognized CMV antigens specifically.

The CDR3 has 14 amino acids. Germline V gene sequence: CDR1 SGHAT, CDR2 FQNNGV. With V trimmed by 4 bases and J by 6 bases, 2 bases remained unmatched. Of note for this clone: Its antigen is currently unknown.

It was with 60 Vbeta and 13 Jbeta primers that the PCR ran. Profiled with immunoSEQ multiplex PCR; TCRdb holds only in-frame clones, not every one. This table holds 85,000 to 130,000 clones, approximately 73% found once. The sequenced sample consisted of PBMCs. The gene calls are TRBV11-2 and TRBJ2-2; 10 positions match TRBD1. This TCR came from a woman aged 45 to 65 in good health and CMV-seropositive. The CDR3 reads CASSSGQGPGELFF. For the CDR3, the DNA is TGTGCCAGCAGCTCGGGACAGGGGCCCGGGGAGCTGTTTTTT.